One sample yielded the 2 T cell receptor beta chains listed below, sequenced in a study of cytomegalovirus exposure and HLA in healthy donors (dated by TCRdb to about 2017). Receptor amplification or capture employed the immunoSEQ multiplex PCR assay. The multiplex PCR relied on a mix of 60 forward primers for TCR Vbeta segments and 13 reverse primers for TCR Jbeta segments. In TCRdb, the immuneACCESS table is reduced to in-frame sequences with V and J assigned. These tables do not hold every clone; where another copy was compared, an unresolved V gene accounts for under half, and the others remain unexplained. Across this sample there are 75,000 to 100,000 clones, with 60% to 80% seen only once. Around 3.6% of the sample belongs to the ten largest clones. Source material: PBMCs. The receptors stem from a man in his forties in good health and CMV-seronegative.

The V gene is TRBV28, the J gene TRBJ1-1, with D possibly matching TRBD1 (5 bases). CDR1 is MDHEN and CDR2 is SYDVKM in the germline V gene. Trimming took off 2 bases at V and 4 bases at J, with 14 bases between the two ends. This CDR3 has 15 amino acids. For the CDR3, the DNA is TGTGCCAGCAGTTTAGTCTTAGGGGATGCCACTGAAGCTTTCTTT. This translates into CASSLVLGDATEAFF.

This clone was counted a single time. This chain links TRBV28 with TRBJ1-5; TRBD1 agrees at 8 bases. The V and J ends lost 3 bases and 1 base, in that order; junction bases with no gene match: 8. Germline CDR1 reads MDHEN; CDR2 reads SYDVKM. CDR3 size: 17 residues. The CDR3 protein is CASSFLDRAVSNQPQHF. CDR3 bases: TGTGCCAGCAGTTTCTTGGACAGGGCTGTCAGCAATCAGCCCCAGCATTTT. The entire variable domain, with the rest obtained from reference TRBV28 and TRBJ1-5, is as follows: DVKVTQSSRYLVKRTGEKVFLECVQDMDHENMFWYRQDPGLGLRLIYFSYDVKMKEKGDIPEGYSVSREKKERFSLILESASTNQTSMYLCASSFLDRAVSNQPQHFGDGTRLSIL.